These T cell receptor beta chains were read from a single sample in a study of identical twins. In TCRdb, the 5' RACE reads were re-called with MiXCR into one record per CDR3 protein. The data hold 400,000 to 550,000 distinct CDR3 sequences, with over 11% observed a single time. Another study also made use of these data, one on yellow fever vaccine responses in identical twins.

The specimen sequenced was CD4+ T cells sorted from blood. The source of these receptors is a woman aged 18-29 years in good health. CDR3s include the opening cysteine and the closing phenylalanine or tryptophan. Fields, in order: J gene, V gene, clone size, D gene, CDR3 length, CDR3 DNA, CDR3 protein. A D gene is named only where the DNA matches it firmly. The size of a clone is reported for some rows only, either as once, few or many, or as a class for expanded clones.

>TRBJ2-5|TRBV10-3|-|-|14
TGTGCCATCAGTGACTCGAGGGGGGGGGAGACCCAGTACTTC
CAISDSRGGETQYF
>TRBJ2-2|TRBV6-1|-|-|11
TGTGCCAGCAGGGTACCCGGGGAGCTGTTTTTT
CASRVPGELFF
>TRBJ2-7|TRBV6-5|few|-|13
TGTGCCAGCAGTTACTCGAAGGTTACCCTACAGTACTTC
CASSYSKVTLQYF
>TRBJ2-7|TRBV6-1|few|-|15
TGTGCCAGCAGTAGCCCCGCGGGGACCTCCTACGAGCAGTACTTC
CASSSPAGTSYEQYF
>TRBJ2-1|TRBV11-2|few|TRBD2|15
TGTGCCAGCAGCCAACCGGGACTAGGGAACAATGAGCAGTTCTTC
CASSQPGLGNNEQFF
>TRBJ2-7|TRBV18|few|TRBD1|16
TGTGCCAGCTCACCACGGGACAGGGCCGGCACCTACGAGCAGTACTTC
CASSPRDRAGTYEQYF
>TRBJ2-2|TRBV7-2|-|TRBD1|17
TGTGCCAGCAGCTTAGTACCCGGGACAGGGGGAGGCGGGGAGCTGTTTTTT
CASSLVPGTGGGGELFF
>TRBJ1-5|TRBV6-2/TRBV6-3|few|-|15
TGTGCCAGCAGTTACTCGCGACTGATAGATCAGCCCCAGCATTTT
CASSYSRLIDQPQHF
>TRBJ2-7|TRBV9|-|-|15
TGTGCCAGCAGCGTAGGAGGGGGGTCGACCTACGAGCAGTACTTC
CASSVGGGSTYEQYF
>TRBJ2-2|TRBV7-8|-|TRBD2|18
TGTGCCAGCAGCTTAGAGCTAGCGGGGGCCAAGAACACCGGGGAGCTGTTTTTT
CASSLELAGAKNTGELFF
>TRBJ2-2|TRBV30|-|-|14
TGTGCCTGGAGTGGACAAGCGAACACCGGGGAGCTGTTTTTT
CAWSGQANTGELFF
>TRBJ1-1|TRBV7-6|few|TRBD1|14
TGTGCCAGCAGTTTAGACAGGGGGCGGACTGAAGCTTTCTTT
CASSLDRGRTEAFF
>TRBJ2-5|TRBV7-6|few|-|13
TGTGCCAGCAGCTCGATCCACCAAGAGACCCAGTACTTC
CASSSIHQETQYF
>TRBJ2-2|TRBV2|-|-|15
TGTGCCAGCAATCCTAATAGTCGGAACACCGGGGAGCTGTTTTTT
CASNPNSRNTGELFF
>TRBJ2-1|TRBV7-2|many|-|15
TGTGCCAGCAGCTTTAGCGGCCCGGTCTACAATGAGCAGTTCTTC
CASSFSGPVYNEQFF